This T cell receptor (beta chain) was recorded in a study of blood T cell repertoires in COVID-19. As for the study in general: Spain, Italy and the United States supplied samples that represented acute and convalescent COVID-19.

As originally analysed: Reference gene primer amplification in the assay estimated nucleated cell counts. This table comes from immunoSEQ multiplex PCR, and its TCRdb copy is limited to in-frame clones, with some not included. V and J calls plus clone size are reproduced from that table; the DNA served to infer D and trimming. The data hold approximately 250,000 clones, with approximately 90% observed a single time. Participants classified as exposed had met a COVID-19 case within 2 weeks before study entry. V shed 5 bases and J 2 bases; nucleotides not matched to a gene: 18. Germline values: CDR1 MGHDK, CDR2 SYGVNS. The CDR3 contains 18 residues.

Sequenced material: PBMCs or T cells enriched from blood (not recorded which). The rearrangement joins TRBV25-1 to TRBJ2-7; 7 bases line up with TRBD1. The receptor was derived from a man aged 35-49 years who had been exposed to COVID-19. The CDR3, as DNA: TGTGCCAGCAGTAAGGGGACAGCAACCGGGACCTCCCCCTACGAGCAGTACTTC. Encoded protein: CASSKGTATGTSPYEQYF.